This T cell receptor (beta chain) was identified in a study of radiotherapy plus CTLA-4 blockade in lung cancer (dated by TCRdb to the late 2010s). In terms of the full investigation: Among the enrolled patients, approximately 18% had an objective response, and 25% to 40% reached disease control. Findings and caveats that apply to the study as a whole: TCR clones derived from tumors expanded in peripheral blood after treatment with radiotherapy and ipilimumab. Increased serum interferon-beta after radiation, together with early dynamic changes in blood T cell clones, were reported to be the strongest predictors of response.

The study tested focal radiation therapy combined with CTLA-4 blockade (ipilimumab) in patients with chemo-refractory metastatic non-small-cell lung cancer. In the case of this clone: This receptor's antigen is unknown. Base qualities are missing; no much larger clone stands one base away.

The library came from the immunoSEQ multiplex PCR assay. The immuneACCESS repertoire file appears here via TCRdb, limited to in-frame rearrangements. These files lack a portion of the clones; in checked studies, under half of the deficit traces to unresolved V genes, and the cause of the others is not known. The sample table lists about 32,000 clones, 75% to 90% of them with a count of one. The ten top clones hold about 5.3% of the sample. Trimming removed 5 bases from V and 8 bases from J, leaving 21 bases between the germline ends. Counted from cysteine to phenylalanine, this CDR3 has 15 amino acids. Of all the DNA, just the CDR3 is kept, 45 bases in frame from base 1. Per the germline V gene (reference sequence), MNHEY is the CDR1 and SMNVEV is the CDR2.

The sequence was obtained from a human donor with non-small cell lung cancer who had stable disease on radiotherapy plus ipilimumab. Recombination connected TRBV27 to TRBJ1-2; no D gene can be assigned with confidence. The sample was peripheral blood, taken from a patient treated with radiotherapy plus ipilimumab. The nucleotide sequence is TGTGCCAGCAGTCCAGAACCGAGAGGGTATGGGGGCTACACCTTC. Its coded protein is CASSPEPRGYGGYTF.